What follows are 30 T cell receptor beta chains derived from one specimen sequenced in a study of Ad26.COV2.S vaccination and SARS-CoV-2 variants. Sample treatment: some 20 received Ad26.COV2.S at low or high dose, single or two shots; about 5 received placebo; per-sample allocation not given. Samples were taken on day 63 after the first vaccine or placebo injection. Profiled with immunoSEQ multiplex PCR; TCRdb holds only in-frame clones, not every one. The sample consists of about 480,000 clones, 87% of them appearing once. The input for sequencing was peripheral blood, taken in a trial of Ad26.COV2.S vaccine versus placebo. The source is a person between 18 and 65 years old who received the Ad26.COV2.S COVID-19 vaccine or a placebo.

The chain employs TRBV14 and TRBJ2-1, with D tentatively TRBD2 (6 bases). The ends were cut back, 2 bases at V and 0 bases at J, with 8 bases in the middle. The CDR3 extends over 15 amino acids. The germline V gene encodes CDR1 SGHDN and CDR2 FVKESK. DNA of the CDR3: TGTGCCAGCAGCCAATTCGGGGGCTCCTACAATGAGCAGTTCTTC. Encoded protein: CASSQFGGSYNEQFF. Supplemented by reference TRBV14 and TRBJ2-1, the full variable domain reads EAGVTQFPSHSVIEKGQTVTLRCDPISGHDNLYWYRRVMGKEIKFLLHFVKESKQDESGMPNNRFLAERTGGTYSTLKVQPAELEDSGVYFCASSQFGGSYNEQFFGPGTRLTVL.

By its share, this clone is medium-sized. This chain links TRBV27 with TRBJ2-1; possibly TRBD2 for D (5 bases). There are 12 residues in the CDR3. Germline V lookup: CDR1 MNHEY, CDR2 SMNVEV (reference sequence). V lost 3 bases to trimming and J lost 15 bases, with 15 bases between them. CDR3 sequence reads: CASSFGVAGMFF. In DNA, the CDR3 is TGTGCCAGCAGTTTTGGGGTCGCGGGTATGTTCTTC.

This chain connects TRBV30 to TRBJ1-4; 11 bases fit TRBD1. The CDR3 is made up of 15 amino acids. V lost 0 bases to trimming and J lost 7 bases; unmatched junction nucleotides: 4. Germline V gene lookup returns CDR1 GTSNPN and CDR2 SVGIG (reference sequence). CDR3 bases: TGTGCCTGGAGTGTAGATGGACAGGGGGCTGAAAAACTGTTTTTT. Its protein product is CAWSVDGQGAEKLFF. The variable domain in full, with the rest retrieved from reference TRBV30 and TRBJ1-4, is SQTIHQWPATLVQPVGSPLSLECTVEGTSNPNLYWYRQAAGRGLQLLFYSVGIGQISSEVPQNLSASRPQDRQFILSSKKLLLSDSGFYLCAWSVDGQGAEKLFFGSGTQLSVL.

This clone occurred once. The rearrangement uses TRBV4-2 and TRBJ2-5, with D perhaps matching TRBD1 (6 bases). The CDR3 is made up of 14 amino acids. The germline gives CDR1 LGHNA, CDR2 YNFKEQ. Trimming took off 0 bases at V and 3 bases at J, with 8 bases between the two ends. This CDR3 is CASSQDGGKETQYF. In nucleotides, the CDR3 is TGTGCCAGCAGCCAAGATGGGGGCAAAGAGACCCAGTACTTC.

The chain recombines TRBV12-5 with TRBJ2-3; D is possibly TRBD2 (6 bases). V was trimmed by 7 bases and J by 0 bases, leaving 17 bases between them. CDR3 length equals 16 residues. Germline V gene sequence: CDR1 LGHNT, CDR2 FRNRAP. The CDR3: CASALGNSGSTDTQYF. CDR3 nucleotide sequence: TGTGCTAGTGCCTTGGGTAATAGCGGAAGCACAGATACGCAGTATTTT. The entire variable domain, with the rest obtained from reference TRBV12-5 and TRBJ2-3, is as follows: DARVTQTPRHKVTEMGQEVTMRCQPILGHNTVFWYRQTMMQGLELLAYFRNRAPLDDSGMPKDRFSAEMPDATLATLKIQPSEPRDSAVYFCASALGNSGSTDTQYFGPGTRLTVL.

The sample holds one count of this clone. The rearrangement uses TRBV4-1 and TRBJ2-3, with D unclear. This CDR3 region has 15 residues. Germline lookup yields CDR1 MGHRA and CDR2 YSYEKL. V lost 3 bases and J lost 2, with 12 bases in between. CDR3 loop: CASSHNSANTDTQYF. In nucleotides, the CDR3 is TGCGCCAGCAGCCACAACTCGGCAAACACAGATACGCAGTATTTT.

The table lists this clone with a few counts. The chain combines TRBV14 with TRBJ1-2; the D gene is possibly TRBD1 (6 bases). The CDR3 runs to 14 residues. Germline V gene data show CDR1 as SGHDN and CDR2 as FVKESK. V was clipped by 4 bases and J by 7 bases, with 16 bases between them. The CDR3 region has the DNA TGTGCCAGCAGCCCGACGGGACACCGCCTTGGCTACACCTTC. Protein: CASSPTGHRLGYTF. Looking up the rest from reference TRBV14 and TRBJ1-2 gives the full variable domain: EAGVTQFPSHSVIEKGQTVTLRCDPISGHDNLYWYRRVMGKEIKFLLHFVKESKQDESGMPNNRFLAERTGGTYSTLKVQPAELEDSGVYFCASSPTGHRLGYTFGSGTRLTVV.

The chain combines TRBV9 with TRBJ2-7, with 9 bases aligning to TRBD1. The trim removed 9 bases at V and 3 bases at J, leaving 10 bases unmatched. The CDR3 loop spans 14 amino acids. CDR1 and CDR2 from the germline V gene are SGDLS and YYNGEE. Here the CDR3 DNA reads TGTGCCACCTGGGATTGGGACAGGGACTACGAGCAGTACTTC. Its translation: CATWDWDRDYEQYF.

This sequence joins TRBV3-1 (or the pseudogene TRBV3-2) and TRBJ2-3; 11 bases fit TRBD2. The CDR3 sequence is 17 residues long. Germline trimming cut 3 bases from V and 2 bases from J; bases unmatched to any gene: 7. Germline V lookup: CDR1 LGHDT, CDR2 YNNKEL (reference sequence). The CDR3: CASSQVTGLADTDTQYF. The CDR3 nucleotides are TGTGCCAGCAGCCAGGTTACGGGACTAGCGGACACAGATACGCAGTATTTT.

This clone has just a few counts. This rearrangement joins TRBV19 to TRBJ2-2; D gene unclear. Trimming shortened V by 4 bases and J by 7 bases, and 4 bases separated the two germline ends. The CDR3 length is 11 residues. CDR1 is LNHDA and CDR2 is SQIVND in the germline V gene (reference sequence). The CDR3 sequence: CASSTGGELFF. The CDR3 DNA sequence: TGTGCCAGTAGTACGGGCGGGGAGCTGTTTTTT.

V and J are TRBV6-2 or TRBV6-3 and TRBJ2-7; D might be TRBD1 or TRBD2, each matching 5 bases. Germline V CDR1 and CDR2: MNHEY, SVGEGT. CDR3 length equals 15 residues. V was pared by 6 bases and J by 0 bases, with 15 bases between. CDR3 DNA: TGTGCCAGCAGCCCCCGGGGCCAGAGCTCCTACGAGCAGTACTTC. It is translated as CASSPRGQSSYEQYF.

This clone has just a few counts. The genes are TRBV6-5 and TRBJ1-3; 7 positions match TRBD1. From germline, CDR1 is MNHEY and CDR2 SVGAGI. This CDR3 contains 16 residues. V was pared by 0 bases and J by 0 bases, with 2 bases of the junction left unmatched. The CDR3 spells CASSYSRGSSGNTIYF. Written as DNA, the CDR3 is TGTGCCAGCAGTTACTCCAGGGGGAGCTCTGGAAACACCATATATTTT.

The chain combines TRBV9 with TRBJ2-3, with D perhaps TRBD1 or TRBD2 (5 bases each). Germline CDR1 and CDR2: SGDLS and YYNGEE. Trimming stripped 0 bases from V and 5 bases from J, with 13 bases between. This CDR3 is built from 15 residues. In nucleotides, the CDR3 is TGTGCCAGCAGCGTAGATTGGTATGGGGGAGATACGCAGTATTTT. Translation gives CASSVDWYGGDTQYF.

The V gene is TRBV19, the J gene TRBJ1-1, with a possible D match to TRBD1 (5 bases). Trimming stripped 4 bases from V and 1 base from J, with 7 bases between. Per germline, CDR1 LNHDA and CDR2 SQIVND (reference sequence). The CDR3 is 13 amino acids. As DNA, the CDR3 is TGTGCCAGTAGTACCGACAGGAACACTGAAGCTTTCTTT. Its translation: CASSTDRNTEAFF.

The chain combines TRBV2 with TRBJ2-1; 14 bases fit TRBD2. CDR3 length: 18 residues. J gave up 6 bases and V 7 bases, and 14 bases lay outside the gene matches. The germline gives CDR1 SNHLY, CDR2 FYNNEI. The CDR3, as DNA: TGTGCCAGCATTTTTGGTGGGGGACTAGCGGGAGTATTCAATGAGCAGTTCTTC. Residues: CASIFGGGLAGVFNEQFF.

This sequence joins TRBV5-1 and TRBJ2-5; D call uncertain. Germline V gives CDR1 SGHRS, CDR2 YFSETQ. Trimming stripped 2 bases from V and 3 bases from J, with 8 bases between. The CDR3 consists of 13 residues. Written as DNA, the CDR3 is TGCGCCAGCAGCTTAATCCTTGAAGAGACCCAGTACTTC. The encoded protein is CASSLILEETQYF. Filled out from reference TRBV5-1 and TRBJ2-5, the complete variable domain reads KAGVTQTPRYLIKTRGQQVTLSCSPISGHRSVSWYQQTPGQGLQFLFEYFSETQRNKGNFPGRFSGRQFSNSRSEMNVSTLELGDSALYLCASSLILEETQYFGPGTRLLVL.

This clone turned up a few times. The V gene is TRBV7-2, the J gene TRBJ2-7; D could derive from TRBD1 or TRBD2 (6 bases each). The length of the CDR3 is 13 residues. The germline V and J ends were trimmed by 8 bases and 0 bases, with 11 bases remaining between them. The germline V gene has CDR1 SGHTA and CDR2 FQGNSA. CDR3 sequence (DNA): TGTGCCAGCTCCGGGGGCTCCTCCTACGAGCAGTACTTC. Amino acids: CASSGGSSYEQYF.

This chain uses TRBV7-2 with TRBJ2-2, with D unresolved. CDR1 and CDR2 (germline): SGHTA, FQGNSA. The CDR3 sequence is 14 residues long. V was clipped by 1 base and J by 3 bases, with 6 bases between them. CDR3 sequence: CASSLGGYTGELFF. The DNA for the CDR3 is TGTGCCAGCAGCTTAGGGGGATACACCGGGGAGCTGTTTTTT. Using reference TRBV7-2 and TRBJ2-2 for the parts outside the CDR3, the full variable domain is GAGVSQSPSNKVTEKGKDVELRCDPISGHTALYWYRQSLGQGLEFLIYFQGNSAPDKSGLPSDRFSAERTGGSVSTLTIQRTQQEDSAVYLCASSLGGYTGELFFGEGSRLTVL.

The V gene is TRBV28, the J gene TRBJ2-7; 10 nucleotides agree with TRBD2. Germline V gene data show CDR1 as MDHEN and CDR2 as SYDVKM. With 4 bases clipped from V and 2 bases from J, the junction kept 5 bases outside the gene matches. This CDR3 has 15 residues. Written as DNA, the CDR3 is TGTGCCAGCAGTTCCCTAGCGGGAGTAACCTACGAGCAGTACTTC. It encodes CASSSLAGVTYEQYF.

This clone was detected only once. The V gene is TRBV29-1, the J gene TRBJ1-1, with no clear D. Per the germline V gene, CDR1 is SQVTM and CDR2 is ANQGSEA. Between the trimmed V and J ends, which lost 2 bases and 2 bases, there was a span of 6 bases. The CDR3 is 12 residues long. CDR3 DNA: TGCAGCGTTGAAAGAGTAAACACTGAAGCTTTCTTT. It codes for CSVERVNTEAFF.

The genes are TRBV12-3 or TRBV12-4 and TRBJ1-5; no reliable D call. V was clipped by 6 bases and J by 7 bases, with 13 bases between them. The CDR3 contains 13 residues. The CDR3 bases are TGTGCCAGCAGGAGCCAACCCGGACAGCCCCAGCATTTT. It codes for CASRSQPGQPQHF.

The gene calls are TRBV4-1 and TRBJ2-7; 12 bases match TRBD2. CDR1 is MGHRA, CDR2 YSYEKL, per germline. Losses at the gene ends were 1 base for V and 2 bases for J; bases not matched to a gene: 0. The CDR3 totals 15 residues. For the CDR3, the DNA is TGCGCCAGCAGCCAAGGGACTAGCGGGACCTACGAGCAGTACTTC. This translates into CASSQGTSGTYEQYF.

DNA of the CDR3: TGTGCCAGCAGCCCTGGGGGGGGCCGAGCTTTCTTT. This sequence encodes CASSPGGGRAFF. The rearrangement uses TRBV7-8 and TRBJ1-1, with D tentatively TRBD1 (6 bases). Trimming pared 5 bases from V and 10 bases from J, leaving 14 bases between. The germline gives CDR1 SGHVS, CDR2 FQNEAQ. The CDR3 loop spans 12 amino acids. Filled out from reference TRBV7-8 and TRBJ1-1, the complete variable domain reads GAGVSQSPRYKVAKRGQDVALRCDPISGHVSLFWYQQALGQGPEFLTYFQNEAQLDKSGLPSDRFFAERPEGSVSTLKIQRTQQEDSAVYLCASSPGGGRAFFGQGTRLTVV.

This rearrangement joins TRBV5-1 to TRBJ2-2; D uncertain. V was clipped by 4 bases and J by 4 bases, with 14 bases between them. Germline V gene sequence: CDR1 SGHRS, CDR2 YFSETQ. This CDR3 is 15 amino acids long. The chain's CDR3 is CASSARGAGTGELFF. The CDR3 nucleotides read TGCGCCAGCAGCGCCCGAGGTGCTGGCACCGGGGAGCTGTTTTTT.

This chain links TRBV24-1 with TRBJ2-2; 9 bases are shared with TRBD1. J was trimmed by 5 bases and V by 4 bases; bases with no gene match: 10. The CDR3 is 17 amino acids. Looked up from germline, CDR1 is KGHDR and CDR2 is SFDVKD. CDR3 DNA sequence: TGTGCCACCAGTGAACCTCGACAGGGGGAAGGTACCGGGGAGCTGTTTTTT. As protein: CATSEPRQGEGTGELFF.

The chain has TRBV6-2 or TRBV6-3 and TRBJ1-5; 10 bases agree with TRBD1. Germline CDR1 is MNHEY and CDR2 is SVGEGT. CDR3 length: 15 residues. The J segment lost 4 bases and the V segment lost 2 bases, leaving 2 bases of the junction unmatched. The CDR3 loop reads CASSYGDRGNQPQHF. The CDR3 DNA follows: TGTGCCAGCAGTTACGGGGACAGGGGAAATCAGCCCCAGCATTTT.

The V gene is TRBV19, the J gene TRBJ1-5, with no clear D. Between the trimmed V and J ends, which lost 3 bases and 0 bases, there was a span of 12 bases. The CDR3 totals 16 residues. The germline gives CDR1 LNHDA, CDR2 SQIVND (reference sequence). CDR3 sequence reads: CASSIGGPHSNQPQHF. The DNA for the CDR3 is TGTGCCAGTAGTATTGGCGGGCCCCATAGCAATCAGCCCCAGCATTTT.

The chain employs TRBV5-1 and TRBJ2-2; D might be TRBD1 or TRBD2, each matching 6 bases. V was clipped by 1 base and J by 2 bases, with 15 bases between them. The V gene's germline CDR1 is SGHRS and CDR2 YFSETQ. The CDR3 is made up of 17 amino acids. The CDR3 DNA reads as TGCGCCAGCAGCTTGCTGTGGAGGGGGGAAAACACCGGGGAGCTGTTTTTT. Protein: CASSLLWRGENTGELFF.

Turning to this clone: An end of the junction does not agree with germline; a read error may underlie this. The chain has TRBV2 and TRBJ2-7, with 7 bases matching TRBD2. Germline V lookup: CDR1 SNHLY, CDR2 FYNNEI. The CDR3 is made up of 12 amino acids. As DNA, the CDR3 is TGTGCCAGCAGCTCGGGGGGAGTCGCCGTCAACTTC. It is translated as CASSSGGVAVNF.

This clone was seen a few times. CDR3 DNA sequence: TGTGCCAGCAGCTTAGTAGCTAGCGGGAGGTACAATGAGCAGTTCTTC. Protein: CASSLVASGRYNEQFF. V and J are TRBV7-2 and TRBJ2-1, with TRBD2 matching 11 bases. J was trimmed by 4 bases and V by 1 base; bases with no gene match: 3. The CDR3 is 16 residues long. Per germline, CDR1 SGHTA and CDR2 FQGNSA.